This T cell receptor (beta chain) comes out of a study of blood T cell repertoires in COVID-19. About the research overall: T cells, B-cell-depleted T cells, or PBMCs provided the cDNA or gDNA that served as material.

Germline trimming cut 1 base from V and 5 bases from J; bases unmatched to any gene: 8. This CDR3 comprises 17 residues. Germline CDR1 LNHNV, CDR2 YYDKDF (reference sequence). Individuals drawn from 24 US areas were roughly 18 to 95 years old. In assigning cohorts, the study relied on participant-reported clinical history. In the original workflow: Using reference gene primer amplification, nucleated cell counts were estimated. The assay was immunoSEQ multiplex PCR, and TCRdb's table has in-frame clones only and misses some. That table supplies the V and J calls and clone size; D and trimming were determined from the DNA. The sample gives approximately 180,000 clones, 89% of which show up once; 2% to 2.5% is in the top ten.

The TCR originated in a woman in her thirties or forties with acute COVID-19. The sequencing sample was made of PBMCs or T cells enriched from blood (not recorded which). This chain links TRBV15 with TRBJ2-2, with 9 positions matching TRBD2. The CDR3 sequence: CATSRVRSGGLTGELFF. CDR3 DNA: TGTGCCACCAGCAGAGTCCGTAGCGGGGGATTAACCGGGGAGCTGTTTTTT.